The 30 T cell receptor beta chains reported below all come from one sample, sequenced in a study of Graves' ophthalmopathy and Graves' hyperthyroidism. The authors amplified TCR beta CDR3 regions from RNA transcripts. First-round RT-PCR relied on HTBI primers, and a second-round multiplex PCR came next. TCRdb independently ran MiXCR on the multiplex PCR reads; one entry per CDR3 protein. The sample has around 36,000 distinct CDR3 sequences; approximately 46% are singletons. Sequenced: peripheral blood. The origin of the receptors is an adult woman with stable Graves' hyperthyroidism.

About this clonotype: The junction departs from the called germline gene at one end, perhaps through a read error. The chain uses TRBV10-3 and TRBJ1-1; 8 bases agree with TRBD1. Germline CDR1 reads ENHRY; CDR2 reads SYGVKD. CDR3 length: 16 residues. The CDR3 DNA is TGTGCCATCAGTAGCAGCTGGGACAGGATGAACACTGAAGCTTTCTTC. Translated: CAISSSWDRMNTEAFF.

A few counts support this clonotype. CDR3 loop: CSDAGNTEAFF. The CDR3 nucleotides read TGCAGCGACGCGGGGAACACTGAAGCTTTCTTT. The chain links TRBV29-1 to TRBJ1-1, with D hard to call. CDR3 size: 11 residues. The germline V and J ends were trimmed by 7 bases and 1 base, with 7 bases remaining between them. Germline CDR1 is SQVTM and CDR2 is ANQGSEA. Using reference TRBV29-1 and TRBJ1-1 for the parts outside the CDR3, the full variable domain is SAVISQKPSRDICQRGTSLTIQCQVDSQVTMMFWYRQQPGQSLTLIATANQGSEATYESGFVIDKFPISRPNLTFSTLTVSNMSPEDSSIYLCSDAGNTEAFFGQGTRLTVV.

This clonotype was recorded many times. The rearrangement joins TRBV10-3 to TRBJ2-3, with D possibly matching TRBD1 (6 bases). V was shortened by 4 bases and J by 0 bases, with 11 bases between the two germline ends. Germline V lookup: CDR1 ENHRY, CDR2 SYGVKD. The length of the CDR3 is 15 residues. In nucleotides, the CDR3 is TGTGCCATCAGTGGGGGGCGCTCTAGCACAGATACGCAGTATTTT. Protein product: CAISGGRSSTDTQYF.

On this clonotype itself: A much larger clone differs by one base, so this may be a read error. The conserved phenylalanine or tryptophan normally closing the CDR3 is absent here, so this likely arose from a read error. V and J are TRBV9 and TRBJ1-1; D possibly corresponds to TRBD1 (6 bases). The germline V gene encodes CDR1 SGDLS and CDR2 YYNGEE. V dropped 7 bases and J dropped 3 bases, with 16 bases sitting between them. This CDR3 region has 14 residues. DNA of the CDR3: TGTGCCAGCTCACATGACAAGGGGGACACTGAAGCTTTCTCT. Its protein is CASSHDKGDTEAFS.

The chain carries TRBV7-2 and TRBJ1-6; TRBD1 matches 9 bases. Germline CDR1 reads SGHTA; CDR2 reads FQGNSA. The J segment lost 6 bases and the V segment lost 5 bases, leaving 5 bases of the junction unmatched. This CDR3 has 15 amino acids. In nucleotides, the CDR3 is TGTGCCAGCAGCGACCTGGACAGGGGTAATTCACCCCTCCACTTT. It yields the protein CASSDLDRGNSPLHF.

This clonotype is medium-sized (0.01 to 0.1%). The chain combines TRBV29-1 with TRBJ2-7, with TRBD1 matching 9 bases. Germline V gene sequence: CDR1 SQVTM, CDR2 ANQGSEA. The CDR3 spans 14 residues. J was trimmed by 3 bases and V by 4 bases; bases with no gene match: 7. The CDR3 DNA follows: TGCAGCGTTGTAACAGGGGGCGCGATCTACGAGCAGTACTTC. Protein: CSVVTGGAIYEQYF.

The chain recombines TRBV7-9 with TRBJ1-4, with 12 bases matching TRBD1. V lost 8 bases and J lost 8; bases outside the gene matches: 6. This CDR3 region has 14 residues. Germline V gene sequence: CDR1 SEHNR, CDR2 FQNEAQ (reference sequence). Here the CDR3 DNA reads TGTGCCAGCGGAACCGGGACAGGGGGCGAAAAACTGTTTTTT. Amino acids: CASGTGTGGEKLFF.

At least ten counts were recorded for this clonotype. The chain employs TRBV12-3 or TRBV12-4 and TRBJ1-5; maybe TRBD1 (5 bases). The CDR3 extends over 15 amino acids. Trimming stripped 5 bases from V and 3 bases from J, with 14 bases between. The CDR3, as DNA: TGTGCCAGCAGTCCTAGGGCAGGGAACAATCAGCCCCAGCATTTT. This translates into CASSPRAGNNQPQHF.

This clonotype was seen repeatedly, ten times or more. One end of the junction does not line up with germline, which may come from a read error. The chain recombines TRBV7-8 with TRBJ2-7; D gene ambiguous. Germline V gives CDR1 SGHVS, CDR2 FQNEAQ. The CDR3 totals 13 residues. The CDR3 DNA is TGTGCCAGCAGCTCAGGAGAGTCCTACGAGCGGTACTTC. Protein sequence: CASSSGESYERYF.

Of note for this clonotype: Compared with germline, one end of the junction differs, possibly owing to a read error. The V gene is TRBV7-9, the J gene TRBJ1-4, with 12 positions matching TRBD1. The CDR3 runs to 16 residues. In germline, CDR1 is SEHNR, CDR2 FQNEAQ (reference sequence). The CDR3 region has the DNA TGCGCCAGCACCGGGACAGGGGGCGCAACTAATGAAAAACTGTTTTTT. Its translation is CASTGTGGATNEKLFF.

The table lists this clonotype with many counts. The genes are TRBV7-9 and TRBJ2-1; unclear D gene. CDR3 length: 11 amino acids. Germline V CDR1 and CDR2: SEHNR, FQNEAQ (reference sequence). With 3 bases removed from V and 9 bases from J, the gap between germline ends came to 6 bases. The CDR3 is CASSFLGEQFF. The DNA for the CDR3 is TGTGCCAGCAGCTTTTTAGGTGAGCAGTTCTTC.

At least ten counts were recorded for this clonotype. CDR3 region: CASSESVRRESYEQYF. The CDR3 nucleotides read TGTGCCAGCAGTGAATCGGTCAGGAGGGAGTCCTACGAGCAGTACTTC. The chain combines TRBV6-1 with TRBJ2-7, with D tentatively TRBD2 (6 bases). V shed 2 bases and J shed 1 base, with 15 bases lying between them. The CDR3 totals 16 residues. Germline V lookup: CDR1 MNHNS, CDR2 SASEGT.

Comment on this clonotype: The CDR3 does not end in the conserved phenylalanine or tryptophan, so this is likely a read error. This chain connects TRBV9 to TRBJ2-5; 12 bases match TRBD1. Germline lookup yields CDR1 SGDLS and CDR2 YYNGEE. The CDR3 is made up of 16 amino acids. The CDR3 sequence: CARSVDGTGGVETQYS. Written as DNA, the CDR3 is TGTGCCCGCAGCGTAGATGGGACAGGGGGCGTAGAGACCCAGTACTCC.

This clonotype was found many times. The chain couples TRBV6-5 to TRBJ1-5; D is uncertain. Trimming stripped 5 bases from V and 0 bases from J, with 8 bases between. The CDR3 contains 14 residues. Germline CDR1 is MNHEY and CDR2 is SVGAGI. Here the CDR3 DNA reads TGTGCCAGCAGTACCCAATATAGCAATCAGCCCCAGCATTTT. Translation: CASSTQYSNQPQHF.

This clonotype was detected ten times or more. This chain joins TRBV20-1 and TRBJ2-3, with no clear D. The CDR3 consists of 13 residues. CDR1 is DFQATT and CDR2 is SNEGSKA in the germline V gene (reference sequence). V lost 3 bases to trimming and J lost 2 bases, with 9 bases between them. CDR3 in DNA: TGCAGTGCTAGTGTGCTGATCACAGATACGCAGTATTTT. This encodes CSASVLITDTQYF.

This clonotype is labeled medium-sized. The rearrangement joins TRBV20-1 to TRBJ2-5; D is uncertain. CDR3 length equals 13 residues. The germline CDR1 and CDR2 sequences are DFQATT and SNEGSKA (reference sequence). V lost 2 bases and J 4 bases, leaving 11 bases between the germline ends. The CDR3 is CSARPHKRETQYF. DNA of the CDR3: TGCAGTGCTAGACCCCACAAGAGAGAGACCCAGTACTTC.

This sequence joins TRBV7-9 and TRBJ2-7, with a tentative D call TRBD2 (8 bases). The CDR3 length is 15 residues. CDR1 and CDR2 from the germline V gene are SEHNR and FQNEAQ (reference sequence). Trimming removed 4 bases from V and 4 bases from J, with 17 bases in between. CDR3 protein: CASSWDSGSRYEQYF. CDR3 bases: TGTGCCAGCAGCTGGGACAGCGGGAGTAGGTACGAGCAGTACTTC.

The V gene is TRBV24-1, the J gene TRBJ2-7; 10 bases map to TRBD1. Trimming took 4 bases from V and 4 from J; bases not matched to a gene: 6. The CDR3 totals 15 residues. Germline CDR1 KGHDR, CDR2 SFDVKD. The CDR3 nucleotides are TGTGCCACCAGTGAAGGGACAGGGGTAAAATACGAGCAGTACTTC. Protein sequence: CATSEGTGVKYEQYF.

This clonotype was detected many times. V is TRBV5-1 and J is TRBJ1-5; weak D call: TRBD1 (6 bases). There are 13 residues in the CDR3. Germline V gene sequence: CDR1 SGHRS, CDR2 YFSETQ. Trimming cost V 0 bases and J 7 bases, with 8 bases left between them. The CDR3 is CASSLARGQPQHF. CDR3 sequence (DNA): TGCGCCAGCAGCTTGGCCAGGGGCCAGCCCCAGCATTTT.

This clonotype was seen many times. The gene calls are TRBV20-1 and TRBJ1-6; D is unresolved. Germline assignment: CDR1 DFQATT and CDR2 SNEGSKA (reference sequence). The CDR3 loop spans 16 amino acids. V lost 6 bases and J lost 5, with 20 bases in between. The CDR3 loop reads CSAEVGQVGNNSPLHF. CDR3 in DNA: TGCAGTGCCGAGGTTGGGCAGGTGGGCAATAATTCACCCCTCCACTTT.

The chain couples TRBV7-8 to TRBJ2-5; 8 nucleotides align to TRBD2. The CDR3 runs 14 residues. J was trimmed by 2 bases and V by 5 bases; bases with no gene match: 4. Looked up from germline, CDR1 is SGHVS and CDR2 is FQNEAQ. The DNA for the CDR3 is TGTGCCAGCAGCACCCGACTAGCGCAAGAGACCCAGTACTTC. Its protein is CASSTRLAQETQYF.

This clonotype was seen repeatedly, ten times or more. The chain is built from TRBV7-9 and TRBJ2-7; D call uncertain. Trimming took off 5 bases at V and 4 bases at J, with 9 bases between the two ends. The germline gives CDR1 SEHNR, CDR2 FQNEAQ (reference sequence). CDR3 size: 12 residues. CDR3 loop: CASSPFGYEQYF. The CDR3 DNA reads TGTGCCAGCAGCCCCTTCGGGTACGAGCAGTACTTC.

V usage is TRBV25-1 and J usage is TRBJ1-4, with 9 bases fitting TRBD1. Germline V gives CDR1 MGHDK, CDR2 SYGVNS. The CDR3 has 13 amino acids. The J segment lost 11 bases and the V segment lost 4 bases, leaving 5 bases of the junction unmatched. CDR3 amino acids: CASSVPGTGKLFF. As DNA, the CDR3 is TGTGCCAGCAGTGTCCCCGGGACAGGGAAACTGTTTTTT.

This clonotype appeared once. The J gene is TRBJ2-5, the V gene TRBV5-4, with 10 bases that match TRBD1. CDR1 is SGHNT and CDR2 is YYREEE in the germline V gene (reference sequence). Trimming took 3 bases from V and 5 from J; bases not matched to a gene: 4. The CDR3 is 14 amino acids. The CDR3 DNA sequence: TGTGCCAGCAGCTATGGGACAGGGGAGGAGACCCAGTACTTC. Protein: CASSYGTGEETQYF. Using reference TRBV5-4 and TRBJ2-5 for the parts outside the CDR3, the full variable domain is ETGVTQSPTHLIKTRGQQVTLRCSSQSGHNTVSWYQQALGQGPQFIFQYYREEENGRGNFPPRFSGLQFPNYSSELNVNALELDDSALYLCASSYGTGEETQYFGPGTRLLVL.

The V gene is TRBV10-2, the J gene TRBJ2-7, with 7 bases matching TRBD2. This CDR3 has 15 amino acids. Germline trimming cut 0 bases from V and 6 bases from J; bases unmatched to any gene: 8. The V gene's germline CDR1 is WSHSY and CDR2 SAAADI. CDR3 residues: CASSESRAGLVEQYF. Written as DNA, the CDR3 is TGCGCCAGCAGTGAGTCGAGAGCGGGACTTGTCGAGCAGTACTTC.

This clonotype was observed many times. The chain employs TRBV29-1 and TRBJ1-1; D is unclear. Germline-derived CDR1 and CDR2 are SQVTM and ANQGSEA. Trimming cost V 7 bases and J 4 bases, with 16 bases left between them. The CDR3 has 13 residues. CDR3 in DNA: TGCAGCGCTACCAGATCTACGGGCACTGAAGCTTTCTTT. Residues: CSATRSTGTEAFF.

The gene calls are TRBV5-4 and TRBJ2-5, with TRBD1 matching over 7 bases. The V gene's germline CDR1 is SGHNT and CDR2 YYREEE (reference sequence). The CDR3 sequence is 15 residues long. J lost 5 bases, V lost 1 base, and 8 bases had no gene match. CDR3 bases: TGTGCCAGCAGCTTGTCCGCAGGGGGTGAGGAGACCCAGTACTTC. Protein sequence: CASSLSAGGEETQYF.

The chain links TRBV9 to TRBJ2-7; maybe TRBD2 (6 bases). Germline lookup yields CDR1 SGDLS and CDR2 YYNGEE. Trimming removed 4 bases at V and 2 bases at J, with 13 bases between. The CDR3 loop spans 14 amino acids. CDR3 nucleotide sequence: TGTGCCAGCAGCCGCGGGGCCTCAACCTACGAGCAGTACTTC. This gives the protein CASSRGASTYEQYF.

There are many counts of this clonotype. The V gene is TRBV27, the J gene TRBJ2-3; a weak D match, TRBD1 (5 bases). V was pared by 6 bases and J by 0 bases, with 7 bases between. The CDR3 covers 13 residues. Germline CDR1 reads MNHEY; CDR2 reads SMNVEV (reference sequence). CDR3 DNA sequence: TGTGCCAGCAGCCGACAGAGCACAGATACGCAGTATTTT. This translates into CASSRQSTDTQYF.

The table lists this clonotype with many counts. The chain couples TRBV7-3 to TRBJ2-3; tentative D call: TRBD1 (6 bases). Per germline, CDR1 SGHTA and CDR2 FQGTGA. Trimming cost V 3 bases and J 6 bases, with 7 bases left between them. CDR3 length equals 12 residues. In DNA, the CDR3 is TGTGCCAGCAGCTTCCAGGGGGATACGCAGTATTTT. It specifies CASSFQGDTQYF.